These 26 T cell receptor beta chains were sequenced from one sample in a study of OX40 agonist ivuxolimab in advanced cancers. Library preparation used the immunoSEQ multiplex PCR assay. In its TCRdb copy, this immuneACCESS table keeps in-frame sequences only and misses some clones. Where compared with another copy, unresolved V genes explain less than half of these, and the others have no known cause. For this sample there are some 6,500 clones; 55% to 75% appear just once. The leading ten clones occupy more than 15% of the sample. Sequences were derived from CD4+ or CD8+ T cells sorted from blood, sampled in a trial of the OX40 agonist ivuxolimab. These TCRs come from an adult with an advanced solid tumor such as melanoma, head and neck, liver or kidney cancer.

The V and J genes are TRBV7-9 and TRBJ2-7; 11 nucleotides agree with TRBD1. The CDR3 has 13 residues. In germline, CDR1 is SEHNR, CDR2 FQNEAQ (reference sequence). With 5 bases clipped from V and 7 bases from J, the junction kept 4 bases outside the gene matches. CDR3 sequence: CASSPDRGQEQYF. The CDR3 DNA sequence: TGTGCCAGCAGCCCGGACAGGGGGCAAGAGCAGTACTTC.

The chain carries TRBV4-2 and TRBJ2-2; no clear D. V lost 0 bases and J 6 bases, leaving 8 bases between the germline ends. CDR1 and CDR2 (germline): LGHNA, YNFKEQ. CDR3 length: 14 amino acids. Here the CDR3 reads CASSQDPSAGELFF. The DNA for the CDR3 is TGTGCCAGCAGCCAAGACCCTAGTGCCGGGGAGCTGTTTTTT.

The genes are TRBV6-5 and TRBJ1-2; TRBD1 matches 7 bases. Germline CDR1 MNHEY, CDR2 SVGAGI. This CDR3 has 13 amino acids. V lost 10 bases and J lost 3; bases outside the gene matches: 8. Here the CDR3 reads CATHRGPYYGYTF. The CDR3 DNA reads as TGTGCCACCCACAGGGGACCTTACTATGGCTACACCTTC.

V and J are TRBV11-2 and TRBJ2-7, with 8 bases fitting TRBD1. With V trimmed by 5 bases and J by 5 bases, 5 bases remained unmatched. Germline V CDR1 and CDR2: SGHAT, FQNNGV. This CDR3 is 13 amino acids long. The CDR3 DNA is TGTGCCAGCAGCCTGGACAGGGCCCACGAGCAGTACTTC. Its protein product is CASSLDRAHEQYF.

This clone has only a few counts. Germline is not matched at one junction end, which may reflect a read error. This chain joins TRBV6-1 and TRBJ2-1; D ambiguous. Germline CDR1 and CDR2: MNHNS and SASEGT. The CDR3 length is 14 residues. CDR3 region: CASSEIGSNNEQFF. DNA of the CDR3: TGTGCCAGCAGTGAAATAGGCTCCAACAATGAGCAGTTCTTC.

The V call is TRBV14, the J call TRBJ2-7; D gene ambiguous. The CDR3 has 13 residues. The germline CDR1 and CDR2 sequences are SGHDN and FVKESK. V was clipped by 4 bases and J by 5 bases, with 12 bases between them. Here the CDR3 reads CASSPGTVNEQYF. Written as DNA, the CDR3 is TGTGCCAGCAGCCCGGGTACGGTAAACGAGCAGTACTTC.

The chain couples TRBV6-4 to TRBJ2-3; D is possibly TRBD2 (7 bases). The CDR3 is 14 amino acids. V shed 2 bases and J shed 2 bases, with 8 bases lying between them. Germline V CDR1 and CDR2: MRHNA, SNTAGT. CDR3 DNA: TGTGCCAGCAGTGACGGGGGGGCCACAGATACGCAGTATTTT. This gives the protein CASSDGGATDTQYF.

The chain carries TRBV10-3 and TRBJ1-1, with D maybe TRBD1 (5 bases). Germline assignment: CDR1 ENHRY and CDR2 SYGVKD. V was clipped by 2 bases and J by 14 bases, with 12 bases between them. CDR3 size: 11 residues. Here the CDR3 DNA reads TGTGCCATCAGTGAGCTGGGGGAGGAGTTCTTT. The encoded protein is CAISELGEEFF.

The V and J genes are TRBV25-1 and TRBJ1-4, with D perhaps TRBD1 (5 bases). CDR1 and CDR2 (germline): MGHDK, SYGVNS. Trimming took 1 base from V and 6 from J, leaving 15 bases between them. The CDR3 totals 16 residues. CDR3 nucleotides: TGTGCCAGCAGTGAATCCGGGGGACCGGGGGATGAAAAACTGTTTTTT. Amino acids: CASSESGGPGDEKLFF. Drawing the rest from reference TRBV25-1 and TRBJ1-4, the complete variable domain is EADIYQTPRYLVIGTGKKITLECSQTMGHDKMYWYQQDPGMELHLIHYSYGVNSTEKGDLSSESTVSRIRTEHFPLTLESARPSHTSQYLCASSESGGPGDEKLFFGSGTQLSVL.

This clone appeared a few times. The chain joins TRBV4-3 to TRBJ2-1, with TRBD2 matching 11 bases. Losses at the gene ends were 0 bases for V and 4 bases for J; bases not matched to a gene: 2. CDR3 length: 16 residues. CDR1 and CDR2 from the germline V gene are LGHNA and YSLEER. For the CDR3, the DNA is TGCGCCAGCAGCCAAGATGGGACTAGCGGATACAATGAGCAGTTCTTC. Its protein is CASSQDGTSGYNEQFF.

CDR3 DNA: TGTGCCAGCGGCCCCGGGACAGGGGCTGCTGGGGACCAGTACTTC. It yields the protein CASGPGTGAAGDQYF. The gene calls are TRBV28 and TRBJ2-5; 10 nucleotides match TRBD1. Losses at the gene ends were 8 bases for V and 10 bases for J; bases not matched to a gene: 16. This CDR3 is 15 amino acids long. CDR1 is MDHEN, CDR2 SYDVKM, per germline.

This sequence joins TRBV7-8 and TRBJ2-5, with D tentatively TRBD1 or TRBD2 (5 bases each). The J call could be wrong; TRBJ2-7 is a better fit for the DNA end. The germline V gene has CDR1 SGHVS and CDR2 FQNEAQ. CDR3 size: 16 residues. CDR3 in DNA: TGTGCCAGCAGCTTAGCGTTCCGGGACGCAGCCTACGAGCAGTACTTC. This encodes CASSLAFRDAAYEQYF.

This clone appeared a single time. The chain's CDR3 is CASSGRLDHTEAFF. The CDR3 nucleotides are TGTGCCAGCAGTGGCCGATTGGACCACACTGAAGCTTTCTTT. V and J are TRBV28 and TRBJ1-1; D call uncertain. There are 14 residues in the CDR3. Germline V gene sequence: CDR1 MDHEN, CDR2 SYDVKM. V was shortened by 5 bases and J by 3 bases, with 13 bases between the two germline ends.

This chain uses TRBV4-2 with TRBJ1-5, with D possibly being TRBD1 (6 bases). CDR3 length: 16 amino acids. Germline V CDR1 and CDR2: LGHNA, YNFKEQ. Deletions cut 0 bases from V and 4 bases from J, with 13 bases between. The CDR3 is CASSQDPGAANQPQHF. CDR3 nucleotides: TGTGCCAGCAGCCAAGATCCAGGGGCGGCGAATCAGCCCCAGCATTTT.

This chain uses TRBV11-2 with TRBJ2-7; D gene ambiguous. V lost 5 bases and J lost 3, with 14 bases in between. Germline CDR1 is SGHAT and CDR2 is FQNNGV. This CDR3 is built from 14 residues. Here the CDR3 DNA reads TGTGCCAGCAGCCTTCAATTACCCGACTACGAGCAGTACTTC. Its translation: CASSLQLPDYEQYF.

The chain couples TRBV5-1 to TRBJ2-1, with 13 bases matching TRBD2. CDR3 length: 15 residues. V shed 4 bases and J 8 bases; nucleotides not matched to a gene: 6. The germline CDR1 and CDR2 sequences are SGHRS and YFSETQ. CDR3 sequence: CASSPGLAGLDEQFF. The DNA of the CDR3 is TGCGCCAGCAGCCCGGGACTAGCGGGGCTCGATGAGCAGTTCTTC.

This sequence joins TRBV2 and TRBJ2-7; 8 bases fit TRBD1. The J segment lost 3 bases and the V segment lost 4 bases, leaving 8 bases of the junction unmatched. In germline, CDR1 is SNHLY, CDR2 FYNNEI. The CDR3 consists of 15 residues. In DNA form, the CDR3 reads TGTGCCAGCAGTGTGAACAGGGGGTCGGACTACGAGCAGTACTTC. Translating gives CASSVNRGSDYEQYF.

V gene TRBV5-1 combines with J gene TRBJ2-1; D remains unclear. Germline CDR1 and CDR2: SGHRS and YFSETQ. V was pared by 2 bases and J by 8 bases, with 11 bases between. The CDR3 is made up of 13 amino acids. As DNA, the CDR3 is TGCGCCAGCAGCTTAGAAGGGATCGATGAGCAGTTCTTC. Residues: CASSLEGIDEQFF.

In its sample, this clone was seen a few times. This sequence joins TRBV4-1 and TRBJ1-5, with no clear D. V shed 3 bases and J shed 3 bases, with 6 bases lying between them. The CDR3 has 13 residues. Germline V gene sequence: CDR1 MGHRA, CDR2 YSYEKL. DNA of the CDR3: TGCGCCAGCAGCCACGGGGACAATCAGCCCCAGCATTTT. This encodes CASSHGDNQPQHF.

This clone was recorded only once. The chain has TRBV6-5 and TRBJ2-7; 8 nucleotides line up with TRBD2. The CDR3 spans 13 residues. Germline loops: CDR1 MNHEY, CDR2 SVGAGI. With V trimmed by 4 bases and J by 3 bases, 2 bases remained unmatched. The CDR3 DNA is TGTGCCAGCAGTTTCACTAGCGGCTACGAGCAGTACTTC. Translating gives CASSFTSGYEQYF.

The chain employs TRBV11-2 and TRBJ2-1; D remains ambiguous. Germline V gives CDR1 SGHAT, CDR2 FQNNGV. V dropped 8 bases and J dropped 10 bases, with 12 bases sitting between them. The CDR3 consists of 11 residues. This chain's CDR3 is CASRSSIEQFF. CDR3 DNA sequence: TGTGCCAGCCGCTCCTCTATCGAGCAGTTCTTC.

DNA for the CDR3: TGTGCCAGCAGCTTAGGCCGGGGCAGGGCTAACTATGGCTACACCTTC. This encodes CASSLGRGRANYGYTF. This sequence joins TRBV13 and TRBJ1-2, with a possible D match to TRBD1 (5 bases). Germline V gene sequence: CDR1 PRHDT, CDR2 FYEKMQ (reference sequence). Trimming pared 0 bases from V and 0 bases from J, leaving 11 bases between. This CDR3 is built from 16 residues.

The V gene is TRBV19, the J gene TRBJ1-5, with D uncertain. Germline CDR1 LNHDA, CDR2 SQIVND (reference sequence). V shed 3 bases and J shed 1 base, with 16 bases lying between them. This CDR3 spans 17 amino acids. The CDR3: CASSIGGAASSNQPQHF. The CDR3 DNA follows: TGTGCCAGTAGTATTGGTGGCGCGGCCTCCAGCAATCAGCCCCAGCATTTT.

This rearrangement joins TRBV5-5 to TRBJ2-6; no clear D. The germline V gene has CDR1 SGHKS and CDR2 YYEKEE (reference sequence). V was shortened by 4 bases and J by 0 bases, with 11 bases between the two germline ends. The CDR3 runs to 16 residues. The DNA for the CDR3 is TGTGCCAGCAGCCAAGATTCCGTCTCTGGGGCCAACGTCCTGACTTTC. This encodes CASSQDSVSGANVLTF.

This clone was seen a few times. CDR3 DNA sequence: TGTGCCTGGAGTAGCTGGTTAGAAGCTTTCTTT. Its translation is CAWSSWLEAFF. This rearrangement joins TRBV30 to TRBJ1-1; D is uncertain. CDR1 is GTSNPN, CDR2 SVGIG, per germline (reference sequence). There are 11 residues in the CDR3. Trimming cost V 2 bases and J 8 bases, with 9 bases left between them.

The chain employs TRBV29-1 and TRBJ2-3; perhaps TRBD1 as D (6 bases). The V and J ends lost 0 bases and 1 base respectively, with 8 bases between them. The length of the CDR3 is 14 residues. The germline V gene encodes CDR1 SQVTM and CDR2 ANQGSEA. The CDR3 nucleotides are TGCAGCGTTGAAGACAGGGGTGGCACAGATACGCAGTATTTT. Protein product: CSVEDRGGTDTQYF.